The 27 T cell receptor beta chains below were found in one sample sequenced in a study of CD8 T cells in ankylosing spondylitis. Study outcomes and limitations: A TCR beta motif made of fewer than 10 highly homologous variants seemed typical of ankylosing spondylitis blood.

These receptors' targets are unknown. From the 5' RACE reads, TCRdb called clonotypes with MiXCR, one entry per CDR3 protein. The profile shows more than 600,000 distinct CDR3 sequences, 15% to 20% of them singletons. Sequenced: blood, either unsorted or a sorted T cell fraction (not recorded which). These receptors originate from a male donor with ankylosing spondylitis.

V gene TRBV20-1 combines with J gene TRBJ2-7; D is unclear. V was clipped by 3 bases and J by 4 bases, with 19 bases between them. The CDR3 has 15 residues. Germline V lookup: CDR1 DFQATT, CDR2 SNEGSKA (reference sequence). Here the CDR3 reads CSASSGESNPYEQYF. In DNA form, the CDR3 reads TGCAGTGCTAGTAGTGGGGAATCTAACCCTTACGAGCAGTACTTC.

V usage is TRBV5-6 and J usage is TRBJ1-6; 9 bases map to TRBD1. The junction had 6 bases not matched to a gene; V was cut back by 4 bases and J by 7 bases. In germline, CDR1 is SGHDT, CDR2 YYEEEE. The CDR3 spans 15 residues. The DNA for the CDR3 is TGTGCCAGCAGCAGGGACAGGGTTTGGAATTCACCCCTCCACTTT. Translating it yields CASSRDRVWNSPLHF.

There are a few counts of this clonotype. In DNA form, the CDR3 reads TGTGCCAGCAGCTTGGGTCTAGCGGGAGAGGTCTCCTACGAGCAGTACTTC. This codes for CASSLGLAGEVSYEQYF. V and J are TRBV5-5 and TRBJ2-7; 10 bases are a match to TRBD2. The CDR3 is 17 residues long. The germline V gene has CDR1 SGHKS and CDR2 YYEKEE (reference sequence). V was pared by 0 bases and J by 0 bases, with 6 bases of the junction left unmatched.

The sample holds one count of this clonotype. For the CDR3, the DNA is TGCGCCAGCCGGGCCCCGCCAGGGAAAGAGCAGTACTTC. Translation: CASRAPPGKEQYF. The genes are TRBV5-1 and TRBJ2-7, with D possibly being TRBD1 (5 bases). CDR1 is SGHRS, CDR2 YFSETQ, per germline. Trimming pared 7 bases from V and 7 bases from J, leaving 18 bases between. The CDR3 consists of 13 residues.

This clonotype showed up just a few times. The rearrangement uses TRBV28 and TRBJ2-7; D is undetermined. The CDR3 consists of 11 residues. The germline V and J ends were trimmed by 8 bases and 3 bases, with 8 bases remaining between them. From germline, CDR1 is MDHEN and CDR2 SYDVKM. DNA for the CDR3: TGTGCCAGCGTCGGAGTCTACGAGCAGTACTTC. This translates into CASVGVYEQYF.

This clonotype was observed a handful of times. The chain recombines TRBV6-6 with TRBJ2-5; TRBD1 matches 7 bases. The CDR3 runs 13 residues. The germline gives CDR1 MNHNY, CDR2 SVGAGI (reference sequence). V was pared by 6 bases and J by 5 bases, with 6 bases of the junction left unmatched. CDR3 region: CASSDRVPETQYF. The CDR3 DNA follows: TGTGCCAGCAGCGACAGGGTTCCCGAGACCCAGTACTTC.

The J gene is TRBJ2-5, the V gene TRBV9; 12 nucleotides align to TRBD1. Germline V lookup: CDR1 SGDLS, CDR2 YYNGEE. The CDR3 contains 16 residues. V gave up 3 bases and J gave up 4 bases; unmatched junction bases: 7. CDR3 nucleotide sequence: TGTGCCAGCAGCGGCTCGGGGACAGGGGGCGCAGAGACCCAGTACTTC. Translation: CASSGSGTGGAETQYF.

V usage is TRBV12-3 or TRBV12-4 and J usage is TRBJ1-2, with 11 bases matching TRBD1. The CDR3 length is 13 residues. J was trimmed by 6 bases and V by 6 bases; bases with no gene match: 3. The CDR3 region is CASRGTGGDGYTF. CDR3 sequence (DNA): TGTGCCAGCAGGGGGACAGGGGGGGATGGCTACACCTTC.

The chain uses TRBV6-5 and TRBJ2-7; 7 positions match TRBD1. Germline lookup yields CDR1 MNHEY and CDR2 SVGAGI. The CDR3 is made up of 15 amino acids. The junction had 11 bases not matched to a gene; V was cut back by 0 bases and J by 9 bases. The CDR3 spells CASSYSAQGRGLQYF. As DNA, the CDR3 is TGTGCCAGCAGTTACTCTGCACAGGGGCGCGGGCTGCAGTACTTC.

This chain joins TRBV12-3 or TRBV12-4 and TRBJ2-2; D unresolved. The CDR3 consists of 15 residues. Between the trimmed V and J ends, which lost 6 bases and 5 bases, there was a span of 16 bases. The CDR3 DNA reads TGTGCCAGCAGATCAGAGATCGGCTGGACCGGGGAGCTGTTTTTT. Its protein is CASRSEIGWTGELFF.

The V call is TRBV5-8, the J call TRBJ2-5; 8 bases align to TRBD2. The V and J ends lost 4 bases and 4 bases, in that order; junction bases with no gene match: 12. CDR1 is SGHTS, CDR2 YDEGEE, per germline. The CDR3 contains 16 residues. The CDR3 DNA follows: TGTGCCAGCAGCCGGGGGGGGACGGGAAGCGGAGAGACCCAGTACTTC. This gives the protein CASSRGGTGSGETQYF.

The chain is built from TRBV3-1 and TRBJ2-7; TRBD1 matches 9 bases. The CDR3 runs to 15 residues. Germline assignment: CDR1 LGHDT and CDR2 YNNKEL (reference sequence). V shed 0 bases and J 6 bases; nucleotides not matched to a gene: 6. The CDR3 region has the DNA TGTGCCAGCAGCCAAGACAGGGACAGGGAAAGCGAGCAGTACTTC. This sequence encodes CASSQDRDRESEQYF.

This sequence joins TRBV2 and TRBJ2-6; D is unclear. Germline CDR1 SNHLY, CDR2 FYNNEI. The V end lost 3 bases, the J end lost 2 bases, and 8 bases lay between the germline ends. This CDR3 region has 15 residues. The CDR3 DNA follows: TGTGCCAGCAGTGAGGAAGCGACTGGGGCCAACGTCCTGACTTTC. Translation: CASSEEATGANVLTF. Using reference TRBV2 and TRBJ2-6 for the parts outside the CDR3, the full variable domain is EPEVTQTPSHQVTQMGQEVILRCVPISNHLYFYWYRQILGQKVEFLVSFYNNEISEKSEIFDDQFSVERPDGSNFTLKIRSTKLEDSAMYFCASSEEATGANVLTFGAGSRLTVL.

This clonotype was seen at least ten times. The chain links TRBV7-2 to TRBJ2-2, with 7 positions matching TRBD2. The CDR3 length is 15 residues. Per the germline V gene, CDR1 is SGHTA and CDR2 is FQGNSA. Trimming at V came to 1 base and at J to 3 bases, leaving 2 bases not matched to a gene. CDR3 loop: CASSLGAGDTGELFF. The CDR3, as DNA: TGTGCCAGCAGCTTAGGGGCGGGAGACACCGGGGAGCTGTTTTTT.

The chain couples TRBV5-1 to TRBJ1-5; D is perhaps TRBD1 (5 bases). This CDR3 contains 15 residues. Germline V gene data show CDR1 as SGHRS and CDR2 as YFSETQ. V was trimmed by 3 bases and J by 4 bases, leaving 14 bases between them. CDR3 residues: CASSSGDGGNQPQHF. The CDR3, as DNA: TGCGCCAGCAGCTCCGGGGACGGGGGGAATCAGCCCCAGCATTTT.

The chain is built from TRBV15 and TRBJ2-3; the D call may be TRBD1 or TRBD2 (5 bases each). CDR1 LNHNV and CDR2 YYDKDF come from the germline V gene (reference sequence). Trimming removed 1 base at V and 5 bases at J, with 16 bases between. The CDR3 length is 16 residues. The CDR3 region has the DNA TGTGCCACCAGCAGAGTGGACCTGAGGGGCGTAGATACGCAGTATTTT. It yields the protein CATSRVDLRGVDTQYF.

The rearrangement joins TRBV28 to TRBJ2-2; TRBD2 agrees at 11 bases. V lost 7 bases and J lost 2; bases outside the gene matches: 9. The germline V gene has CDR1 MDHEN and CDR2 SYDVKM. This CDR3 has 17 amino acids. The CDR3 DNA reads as TGTGCCAGCACCCGATGGGGACTAGCGGCTAACACCGGGGAGCTGTTTTTT. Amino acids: CASTRWGLAANTGELFF.

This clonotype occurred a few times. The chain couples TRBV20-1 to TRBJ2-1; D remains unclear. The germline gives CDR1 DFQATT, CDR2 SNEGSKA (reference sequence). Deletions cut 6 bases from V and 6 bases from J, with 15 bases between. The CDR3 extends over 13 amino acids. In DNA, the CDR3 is TGCAGTGCGGCCCGGACGGACGGCAATGAGCAGTTCTTC. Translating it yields CSAARTDGNEQFF.

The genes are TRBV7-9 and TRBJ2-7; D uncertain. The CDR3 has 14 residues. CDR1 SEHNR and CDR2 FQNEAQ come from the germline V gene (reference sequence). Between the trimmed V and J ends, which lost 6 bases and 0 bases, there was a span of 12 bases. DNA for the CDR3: TGTGCCAGCAGTTGGTTTGGAAGCTCCTACGAGCAGTACTTC. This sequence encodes CASSWFGSSYEQYF.

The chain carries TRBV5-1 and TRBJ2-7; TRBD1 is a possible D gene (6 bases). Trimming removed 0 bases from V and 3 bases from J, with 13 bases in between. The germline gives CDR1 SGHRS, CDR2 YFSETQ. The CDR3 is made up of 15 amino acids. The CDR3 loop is CASSLAEGRGYEQYF. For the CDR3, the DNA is TGCGCCAGCAGCTTGGCCGAGGGCAGGGGCTACGAGCAGTACTTC.

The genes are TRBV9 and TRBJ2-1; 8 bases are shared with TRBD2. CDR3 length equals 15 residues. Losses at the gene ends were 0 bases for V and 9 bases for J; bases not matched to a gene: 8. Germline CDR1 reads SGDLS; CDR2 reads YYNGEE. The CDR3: CASSVVGTSYGEQFF. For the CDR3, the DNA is TGTGCCAGCAGCGTAGTTGGGACTAGTTACGGTGAGCAGTTCTTC.

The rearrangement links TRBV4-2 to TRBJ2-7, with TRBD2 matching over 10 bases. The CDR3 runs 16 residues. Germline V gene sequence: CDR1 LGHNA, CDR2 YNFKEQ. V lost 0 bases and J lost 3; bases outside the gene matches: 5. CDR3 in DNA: TGTGCCAGCAGCCAAGATATCTCTAGCGGGAGCTACGAGCAGTACTTC. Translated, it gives CASSQDISSGSYEQYF.

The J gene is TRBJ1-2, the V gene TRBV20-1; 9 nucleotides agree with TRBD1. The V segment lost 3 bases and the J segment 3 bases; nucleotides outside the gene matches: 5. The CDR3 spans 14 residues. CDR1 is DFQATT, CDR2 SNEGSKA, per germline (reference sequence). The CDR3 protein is CSARDRGPDYGYTF. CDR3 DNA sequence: TGCAGTGCTAGGGACAGGGGTCCGGACTATGGCTACACCTTC.

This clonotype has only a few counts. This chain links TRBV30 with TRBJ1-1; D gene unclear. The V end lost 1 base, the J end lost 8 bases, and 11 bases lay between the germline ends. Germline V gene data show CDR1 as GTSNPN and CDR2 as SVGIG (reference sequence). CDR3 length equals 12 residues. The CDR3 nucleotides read TGTGCCTGGAGTGCCCTTGGGTGGGAAGCTTTCTTT. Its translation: CAWSALGWEAFF. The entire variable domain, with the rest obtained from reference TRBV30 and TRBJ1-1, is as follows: SQTIHQWPATLVQPVGSPLSLECTVEGTSNPNLYWYRQAAGRGLQLLFYSVGIGQISSEVPQNLSASRPQDRQFILSSKKLLLSDSGFYLCAWSALGWEAFFGQGTRLTVV.

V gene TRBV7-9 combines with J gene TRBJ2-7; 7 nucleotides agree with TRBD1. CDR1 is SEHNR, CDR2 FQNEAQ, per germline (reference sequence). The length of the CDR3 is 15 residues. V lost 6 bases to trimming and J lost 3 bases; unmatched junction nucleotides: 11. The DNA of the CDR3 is TGTGCCAGCAGTAGTACTATAGGGACAGACTACGAGCAGTACTTC. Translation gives CASSSTIGTDYEQYF. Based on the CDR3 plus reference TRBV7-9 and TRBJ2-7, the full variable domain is DTGVSQNPRHKITKRGQNVTFRCDPISEHNRLYWYRQTLGQGPEFLTYFQNEAQLEKSRLLSDRFSAERPKGSFSTLEIQRTEQGDSAMYLCASSSTIGTDYEQYFGPGTRLTVT.

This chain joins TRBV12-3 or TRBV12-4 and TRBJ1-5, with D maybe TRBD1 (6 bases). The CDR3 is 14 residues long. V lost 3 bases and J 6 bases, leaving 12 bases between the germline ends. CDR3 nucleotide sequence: TGTGCCAGCAGTTTTAGGGGGGGAGGTCAGCCCCAGCATTTT. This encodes CASSFRGGGQPQHF.

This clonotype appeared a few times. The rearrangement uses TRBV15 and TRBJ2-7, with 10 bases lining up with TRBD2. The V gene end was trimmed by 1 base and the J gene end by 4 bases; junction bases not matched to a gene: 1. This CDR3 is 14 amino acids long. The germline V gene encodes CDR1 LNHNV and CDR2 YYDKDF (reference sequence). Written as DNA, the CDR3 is TGTGCCACCAGCAGAGGGACTAGCGGATACGAGCAGTACTTC. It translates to CATSRGTSGYEQYF.